Below are 22 T cell receptor beta chains sequenced from a single sample in a study of blood T cells in healthy people across ages. Combining a sample-barcoded 5' primer with a J-beta primer mix, a second PCR ran for about 7 to 11 cycles. TCRdb re-derived calls from the 5' RACE reads in MiXCR, one entry per CDR3 protein. The sample yields roughly 640,000 distinct CDR3 sequences, roughly 31% seen once. The specimen was blood. All receptors come from a woman of 80 years or more in good health.

The V gene is TRBV15, the J gene TRBJ2-2, with TRBD2 matching 14 bases. The CDR3 runs to 16 residues. The V and J ends lost 5 bases and 6 bases, in that order; junction bases with no gene match: 5. Per germline, CDR1 LNHNV and CDR2 YYDKDF (reference sequence). Here the CDR3 reads CATSRGLAGGAGELFF. CDR3 nucleotides: TGTGCCACCAGCCGCGGACTAGCGGGGGGCGCCGGGGAGCTGTTTTTT.

This chain links TRBV4-3 with TRBJ1-1; TRBD1 is a possible D gene (5 bases). V shed 4 bases and J shed 4 bases, with 16 bases lying between them. Germline V gives CDR1 LGHNA, CDR2 YSLEER. This CDR3 comprises 15 residues. CDR3 nucleotides: TGCGCCAGCAGCCCAGGTTCAGGGTACAGCACTGAAGCTTTCTTT. This encodes CASSPGSGYSTEAFF.

This clonotype was seen many times. The chain links TRBV27 to TRBJ2-3, with D perhaps matching TRBD1 or TRBD2 (5 bases each). This CDR3 contains 14 residues. Germline V lookup: CDR1 MNHEY, CDR2 SMNVEV (reference sequence). V lost 3 bases to trimming and J lost 4 bases, with 11 bases between them. The CDR3 DNA reads TGTGCCAGCAGTTTCGGGGCGTTGGCAGATACGCAGTATTTT. Amino acid sequence: CASSFGALADTQYF.

This clonotype was seen many times. The CDR3: CASSQGGGGGVQAYEQYF. The CDR3 DNA reads as TGTGCCAGCAGCCAGGGGGGTGGAGGGGGGGTTCAAGCCTACGAGCAGTACTTC. The V gene is TRBV7-9, the J gene TRBJ2-7; either TRBD1 or TRBD2 may supply D (7 bases each). Germline CDR1 and CDR2: SEHNR and FQNEAQ (reference sequence). V lost 5 bases, J lost 2 bases, and 25 bases lay in between. The CDR3 loop spans 18 amino acids.

The table lists this clonotype with many counts. V is TRBV9 and J is TRBJ2-3; D unresolved. V was clipped by 2 bases and J by 1 base, with 11 bases between them. CDR1 is SGDLS and CDR2 is YYNGEE in the germline V gene. This CDR3 is 15 amino acids long. Written as DNA, the CDR3 is TGTGCCAGCAGCGTCGGGCAGCAGGGCACAGATACGCAGTATTTT. Protein product: CASSVGQQGTDTQYF.

This clonotype was seen repeatedly, ten times or more. The V gene is TRBV15, the J gene TRBJ1-5, with a weak D call TRBD1 (5 bases). The ends were cut back, 1 base at V and 7 bases at J, with 14 bases in the middle. The CDR3 has 15 residues. Germline V gene lookup returns CDR1 LNHNV and CDR2 YYDKDF (reference sequence). The chain's CDR3 is CATSRASGMGQPQHF. In DNA form, the CDR3 reads TGTGCCACCAGCAGAGCATCAGGGATGGGGCAGCCCCAGCATTTT.

As for this clonotype: A much more abundant neighbour one base away suggests this may be a read error. The chain links TRBV4-1 to TRBJ2-3; TRBD1 matches 9 bases. CDR1 and CDR2 (germline): MGHRA, YSYEKL. The CDR3 has 16 residues. In nucleotides, the CDR3 is TGCGCCAACAGCCAAGATCGGACAGGGGTGGTAGATACGCAGTATTTT. Translated: CANSQDRTGVVDTQYF.

The gene calls are TRBV7-9 and TRBJ1-4; no reliable D call. The V gene lost 6 bases and the J gene lost 8 bases, with 16 bases spanning the gap. The CDR3 spans 14 residues. Germline loops: CDR1 SEHNR, CDR2 FQNEAQ (reference sequence). CDR3 nucleotide sequence: TGTGCCAGCAGACCCCCGAGCGGGAGAGAAAAACTGTTTTTT. It yields the protein CASRPPSGREKLFF.

The chain carries TRBV7-2 and TRBJ1-3; D possibly corresponds to TRBD1 (5 bases). The CDR3 has 17 residues. V was trimmed by 5 bases and J by 0 bases, leaving 17 bases between them. Germline CDR1 SGHTA, CDR2 FQGNSA. This chain's CDR3 is CASSVDMITSSGNTIYF. CDR3 nucleotides: TGTGCCAGCAGCGTGGACATGATTACTAGCTCTGGAAACACCATATATTTT.

On this clonotype: A single base separates this from a much larger clone, so it may be a read error. The chain carries TRBV6-2 or TRBV6-3 and TRBJ2-5; possible D gene TRBD2, 6 bases. The CDR3 contains 11 residues. CDR1 is MNHEY and CDR2 is SVGEGT in the germline V gene. V was clipped by 5 bases and J by 11 bases, with 12 bases between them. Here the CDR3 reads CASSQIREQYF. The CDR3 DNA reads TGTGCCAGCAGTCAGATCCGGGAGCAGTACTTC.

The chain combines TRBV20-1 with TRBJ2-1; TRBD2 matches at 10 bases. The trim removed 6 bases at V and 5 bases at J, leaving 10 bases unmatched. From germline, CDR1 is DFQATT and CDR2 SNEGSKA (reference sequence). The CDR3 has 15 residues. The CDR3 here is CSAHPGTSGNNEQFF. Written as DNA, the CDR3 is TGCAGTGCCCACCCTGGCACTAGCGGGAACAATGAGCAGTTCTTC.

Of note for this clonotype: Being one base from a much bigger clone, this may be a read error. V usage is TRBV6-2 or TRBV6-3 and J usage is TRBJ1-2; TRBD1 might be the D (5 bases). The ends were cut back, 6 bases at V and 5 bases at J, with 16 bases in the middle. From germline, CDR1 is MNHEY and CDR2 SVGEGT. This CDR3 is 14 amino acids long. The CDR3 bases are TGTGCCAGCAGGGACGCGGGGGATTCGTATGGCTACACCTTC. Translation: CASRDAGDSYGYTF.

In regard to this clonotype: A clone one base away is much larger, so this may be a read error. The rearrangement links TRBV5-1 to TRBJ2-1, with TRBD2 as a possible D gene (6 bases). The end of the DNA aligns better with TRBJ2-7, so the J call may be wrong. Germline CDR1 and CDR2: SGHRS and YFSETQ. The CDR3 totals 15 residues. As DNA, the CDR3 is TGCGCCAGCAGCGGGGTCGGGGCCGGGAGAAATGAGCAGTACTTC. This gives the protein CASSGVGAGRNEQYF.

This chain uses TRBV28 with TRBJ2-5, with 7 bases identical to TRBD1. From germline, CDR1 is MDHEN and CDR2 SYDVKM. The CDR3 loop spans 13 amino acids. V lost 6 bases, J lost 11 bases, and 12 bases stayed unmatched. The CDR3 coding sequence is TGTGCCAGCAGGGAGACAGGGAGCAATGAGCAGTACTTC. Translated: CASRETGSNEQYF.

The chain recombines TRBV19 with TRBJ1-5; TRBD1 might be the D (5 bases). Germline values: CDR1 LNHDA, CDR2 SQIVND (reference sequence). The CDR3 has 15 residues. Trimming shortened V by 9 bases and J by 5 bases, and 20 bases separated the two germline ends. The CDR3 DNA sequence: TGTGCCAGCAACGAGCCGGCAGGGATCGATCAGCCCCAGCATTTT. This gives the protein CASNEPAGIDQPQHF.

About this clonotype: One base away lies a much larger clone, so this may be a sequencing read error. The chain employs TRBV18 and TRBJ2-1; the match to TRBD2 covers 11 bases. The CDR3 is 15 amino acids. The germline V gene has CDR1 KGHSH and CDR2 LQKENI. This chain's CDR3 is CTSSPSSGGKDEQFF. In DNA, the CDR3 is TGTACCAGCTCACCATCTAGCGGGGGGAAGGATGAGCAGTTCTTC.

This clonotype was seen at least ten times. This chain connects TRBV20-1 to TRBJ1-2; D may be TRBD1 (6 bases). Germline V gives CDR1 DFQATT, CDR2 SNEGSKA (reference sequence). The CDR3 is made up of 15 amino acids. V was clipped by 5 bases and J by 0 bases, with 16 bases between them. DNA of the CDR3: TGCAGTGCTCCCCCCCGGACAGCCACTAACTATGGCTACACCTTC. Amino acids: CSAPPRTATNYGYTF.

This clonotype was detected many times. The CDR3 DNA reads as TGTGCCAGCAGTGATTATTTAGCGGGGGGGAGCACAGATACGCAGTATTTT. The encoded protein is CASSDYLAGGSTDTQYF. The genes are TRBV28 and TRBJ2-3, with 11 nucleotides matching TRBD2. This CDR3 comprises 17 residues. Germline V gene data show CDR1 as MDHEN and CDR2 as SYDVKM. V lost 5 bases and J lost 0; bases outside the gene matches: 7.

This clonotype was found a few times. The gene calls are TRBV20-1 and TRBJ2-2; 7 bases line up with TRBD2. The CDR3 is 15 residues long. Germline-derived CDR1 and CDR2 are DFQATT and SNEGSKA (reference sequence). Trimming took 0 bases from V and 4 from J; bases not matched to a gene: 5. CDR3 amino acids: CSARDSGGPTGELFF. In DNA form, the CDR3 reads TGCAGTGCTAGAGATTCGGGGGGTCCCACCGGGGAGCTGTTTTTT.

This clonotype was counted only a few times. V usage is TRBV5-1 and J usage is TRBJ2-2; 14 bases agree with TRBD2. The V gene end was trimmed by 4 bases and the J gene end by 2 bases; junction bases not matched to a gene: 4. Germline V CDR1 and CDR2: SGHRS, YFSETQ. This CDR3 is built from 17 residues. The CDR3 sequence: CASSRGLAGANTGELFF. The CDR3 DNA reads as TGCGCCAGCAGCCGGGGACTAGCGGGGGCCAACACCGGGGAGCTGTTTTTT. The full variable domain, its missing parts supplied by reference TRBV5-1 and TRBJ2-2, is KAGVTQTPRYLIKTRGQQVTLSCSPISGHRSVSWYQQTPGQGLQFLFEYFSETQRNKGNFPGRFSGRQFSNSRSEMNVSTLELGDSALYLCASSRGLAGANTGELFFGEGSRLTVL.

This chain joins TRBV7-9 and TRBJ2-4, with TRBD1 matching over 8 bases. With the DNA end fitting TRBJ2-7 better, the J assignment may be wrong. The CDR3 loop spans 16 amino acids. The germline gives CDR1 SEHNR, CDR2 FQNEAQ (reference sequence). CDR3 protein: CASSLAGQGYSYEQYF. The CDR3 DNA follows: TGTGCCAGCAGCTTAGCCGGACAGGGTTACTCCTACGAGCAGTACTTC.

This clonotype was seen many times. The chain uses TRBV30 and TRBJ1-2, with no clear D. The CDR3 is 11 residues long. Trimming stripped 3 bases from V and 6 bases from J, with 8 bases between. Germline V gene data show CDR1 as GTSNPN and CDR2 as SVGIG (reference sequence). The CDR3 DNA reads TGTGCCTGGAGAAGTTATGATGGCTACACCTTC. Its translation is CAWRSYDGYTF.